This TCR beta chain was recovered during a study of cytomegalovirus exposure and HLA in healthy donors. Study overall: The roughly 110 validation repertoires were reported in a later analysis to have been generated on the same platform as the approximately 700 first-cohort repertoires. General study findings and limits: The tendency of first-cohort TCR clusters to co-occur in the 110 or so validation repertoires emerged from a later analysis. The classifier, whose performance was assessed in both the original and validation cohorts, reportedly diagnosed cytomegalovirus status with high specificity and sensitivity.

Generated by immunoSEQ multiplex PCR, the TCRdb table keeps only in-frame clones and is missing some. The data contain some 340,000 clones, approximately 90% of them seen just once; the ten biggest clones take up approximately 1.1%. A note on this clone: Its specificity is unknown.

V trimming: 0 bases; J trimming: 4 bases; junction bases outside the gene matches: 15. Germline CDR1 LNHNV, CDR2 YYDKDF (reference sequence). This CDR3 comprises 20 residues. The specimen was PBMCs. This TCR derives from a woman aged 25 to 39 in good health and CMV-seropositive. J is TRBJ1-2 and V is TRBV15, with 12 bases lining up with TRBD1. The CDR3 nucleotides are TGTGCCACCAGCAGAGATCAACTCGGGACAGGGGGCGCGGCGGGCTATGGCTACACCTTC. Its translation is CATSRDQLGTGGAAGYGYTF.